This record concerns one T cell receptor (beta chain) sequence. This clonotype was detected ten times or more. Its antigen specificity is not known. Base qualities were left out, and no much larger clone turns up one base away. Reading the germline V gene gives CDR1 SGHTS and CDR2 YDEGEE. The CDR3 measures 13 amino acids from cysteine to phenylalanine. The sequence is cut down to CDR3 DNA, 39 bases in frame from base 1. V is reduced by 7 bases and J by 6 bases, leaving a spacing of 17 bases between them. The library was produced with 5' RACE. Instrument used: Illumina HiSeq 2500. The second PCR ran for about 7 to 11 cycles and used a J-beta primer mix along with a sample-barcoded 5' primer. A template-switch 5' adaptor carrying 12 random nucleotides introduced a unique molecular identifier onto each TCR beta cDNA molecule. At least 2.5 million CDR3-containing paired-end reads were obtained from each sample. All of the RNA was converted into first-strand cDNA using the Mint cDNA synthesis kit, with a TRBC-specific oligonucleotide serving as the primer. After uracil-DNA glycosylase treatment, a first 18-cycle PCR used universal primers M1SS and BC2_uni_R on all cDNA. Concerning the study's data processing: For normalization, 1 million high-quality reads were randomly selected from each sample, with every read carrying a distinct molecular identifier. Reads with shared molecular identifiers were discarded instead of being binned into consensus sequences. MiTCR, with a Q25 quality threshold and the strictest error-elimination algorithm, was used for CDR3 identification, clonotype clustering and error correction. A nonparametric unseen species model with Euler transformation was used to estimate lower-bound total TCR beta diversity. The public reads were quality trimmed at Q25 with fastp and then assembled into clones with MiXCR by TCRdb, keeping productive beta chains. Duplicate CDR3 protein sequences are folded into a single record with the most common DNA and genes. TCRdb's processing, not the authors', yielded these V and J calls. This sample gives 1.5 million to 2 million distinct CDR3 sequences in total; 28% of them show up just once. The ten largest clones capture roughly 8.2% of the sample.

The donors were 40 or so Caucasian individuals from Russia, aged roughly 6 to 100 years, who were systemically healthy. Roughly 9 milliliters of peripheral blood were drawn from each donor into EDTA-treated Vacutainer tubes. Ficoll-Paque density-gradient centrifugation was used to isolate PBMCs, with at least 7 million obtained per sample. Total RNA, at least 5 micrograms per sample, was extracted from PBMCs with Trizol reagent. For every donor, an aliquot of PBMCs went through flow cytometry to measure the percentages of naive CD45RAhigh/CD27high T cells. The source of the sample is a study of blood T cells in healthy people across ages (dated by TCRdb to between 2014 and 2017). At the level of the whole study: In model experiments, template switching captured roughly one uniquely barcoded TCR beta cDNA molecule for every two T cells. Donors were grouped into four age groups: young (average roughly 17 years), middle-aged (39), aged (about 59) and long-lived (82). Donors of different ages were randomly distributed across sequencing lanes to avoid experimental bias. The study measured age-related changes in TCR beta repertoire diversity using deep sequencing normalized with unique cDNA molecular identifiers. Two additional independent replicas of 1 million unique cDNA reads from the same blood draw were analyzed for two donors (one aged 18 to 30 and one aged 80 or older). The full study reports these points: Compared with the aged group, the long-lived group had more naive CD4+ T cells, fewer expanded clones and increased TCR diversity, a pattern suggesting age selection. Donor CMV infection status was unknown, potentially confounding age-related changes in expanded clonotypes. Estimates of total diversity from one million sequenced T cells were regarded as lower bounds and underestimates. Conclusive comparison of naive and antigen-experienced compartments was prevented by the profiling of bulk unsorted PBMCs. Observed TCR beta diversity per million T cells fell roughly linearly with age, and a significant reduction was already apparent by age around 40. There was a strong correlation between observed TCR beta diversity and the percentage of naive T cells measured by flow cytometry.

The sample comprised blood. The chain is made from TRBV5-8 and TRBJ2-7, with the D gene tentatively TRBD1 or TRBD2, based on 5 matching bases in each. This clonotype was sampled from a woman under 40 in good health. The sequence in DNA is TGTGCCAGCGCCAACGGGGCGCGATTCGAGCAGTACTTC. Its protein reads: CASANGARFEQYF.